This TCR beta chain was observed in a study of CD8 T cells in Susac syndrome. Reverse transcription of 0.5 to 1 ug RNA was carried out with random hexamers. TCRdb re-called the immunoSEQ multiplex PCR reads through MiXCR, storing one row per CDR3 protein. The table shows 150,000 to 200,000 distinct CDR3 sequences, with around 94% occurring only once. The sequence was collected from a human donor with multiple sclerosis. The specimen sequenced was CD4+ T cells from PBMCs.

The CDR3 spells CAWSTGSSGNTIYF. CDR3 nucleotides: TGTGCCTGGAGTACAGGCTCCTCTGGAAACACCATATATTTT. The rearrangement uses TRBV30 and TRBJ1-3, with D possibly matching TRBD1 (5 bases). The V gene's germline CDR1 is GTSNPN and CDR2 SVGIG (reference sequence). The CDR3 is 14 amino acids. Trimming removed 2 bases at V and 0 bases at J, with 8 bases between.